This TCR beta chain came from a study of blood T cell repertoires in COVID-19. Overall study: The origin of the acute and convalescent COVID-19 samples was the United States, Italy and Spain. Nucleic acid was either cDNA or gDNA, and it came from T cells, B-cell-depleted T cells, or PBMCs.

There are 16 residues in the CDR3. Germline V gene lookup returns CDR1 KGHSH and CDR2 LQKENI. Trimming stripped 5 bases from V and 1 base from J, with 15 bases between. Using immunoSEQ multiplex PCR, the repertoire was profiled, and TCRdb retains in-frame clones only, with some absent. The sample has some 120,000 clones, roughly 80% seen once; the top ten hold approximately 12%. The sequence was obtained from a woman aged 25 to 39 who had recovered from COVID-19. Sequences were obtained from peripheral blood. The chain joins TRBV18 to TRBJ2-1; perhaps TRBD2 as D (7 bases). CDR3 region: CASSSGGAVSYNEQFF. The CDR3 region has the DNA TGTGCCAGCTCAAGTGGGGGGGCGGTGTCCTACAATGAGCAGTTCTTC.